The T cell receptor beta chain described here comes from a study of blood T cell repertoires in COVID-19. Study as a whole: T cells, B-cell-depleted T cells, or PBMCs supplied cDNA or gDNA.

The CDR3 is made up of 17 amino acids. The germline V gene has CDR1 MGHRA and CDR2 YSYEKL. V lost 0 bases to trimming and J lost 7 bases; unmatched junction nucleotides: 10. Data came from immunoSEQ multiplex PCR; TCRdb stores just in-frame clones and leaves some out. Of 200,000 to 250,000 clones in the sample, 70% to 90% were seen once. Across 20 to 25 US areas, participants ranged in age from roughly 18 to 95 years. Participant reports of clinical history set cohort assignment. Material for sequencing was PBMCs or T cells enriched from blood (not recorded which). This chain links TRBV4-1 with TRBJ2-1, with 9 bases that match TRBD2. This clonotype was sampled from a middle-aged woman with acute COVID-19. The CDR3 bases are TGCGCCAGCAGCCAAGATACCGGACGAGCGGGGGGTAATGAGCAGTTCTTC. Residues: CASSQDTGRAGGNEQFF.